The clone carrying this TCR beta chain has more than one count but fewer than ten. Germline values: CDR1 SGHVS, CDR2 FNYEAQ. V shed 0 bases and J 5 bases; nucleotides not matched to a gene: 4. There are 15 residues in the CDR3. This entry belongs to a study of T-cell reconstitution after alpha-beta-depleted transplantation in children. The library targeted TCRbeta and was prepared with unique molecular identifiers. One entry per CDR3 protein, called by TCRdb with MiXCR from the PCR reads. The sample gives some 220,000 distinct CDR3 sequences, approximately 9.5% of which show up once; 6.2% is in the top ten.

The sample consisted of PBMCs from the stem cell graft donor, taken from the stem cell graft. This TCR came from a human donor who donated a stem cell graft to a child with acute lymphoblastic leukemia. J is TRBJ2-5 and V is TRBV7-6; the match to TRBD1 covers 9 bases. CDR3 in amino acids: CASSLADRGWETQYF. The CDR3 region has the DNA TGTGCCAGCAGCTTAGCCGACAGGGGGTGGGAGACCCAGTACTTC. Full variable domain (rest looked up from reference TRBV7-6 and TRBJ2-5): GAGVSQSPRYKVTKRGQDVALRCDPISGHVSLYWYRQALGQGPEFLTYFNYEAQQDKSGLPNDRFSAERPEGSISTLTIQRTEQRDSAMYRCASSLADRGWETQYFGPGTRLLVL.